This TCR beta chain was identified in a study of cytomegalovirus exposure and HLA in healthy donors. Study results and limitations: Only CMV serostatus was available as immune exposure information. It was reported that TCR beta sequences correctly inferred the HLA-A and HLA-B alleles for most subjects.

60 Vbeta and 13 Jbeta primers were used in PCR. This table comes from immunoSEQ multiplex PCR, and its TCRdb copy is limited to in-frame clones, with some not included. The data hold 150,000 to 200,000 clones, with 84% observed a single time. The CDR3 sequence is 14 residues long. The germline V and J ends were trimmed by 1 base and 4 bases, with 8 bases remaining between them. Germline CDR1 SGHTA, CDR2 FQGTGA. As to this clone: Its cognate antigen is unknown.

Sequenced material: PBMCs. The clonotype originates from a boy aged 5-17 years in good health and CMV-seronegative. V is TRBV7-3 and J is TRBJ2-1; no definite D call. The CDR3: CASSLSGGYNEQFF. In DNA, the CDR3 is TGTGCCAGCAGCTTAAGCGGTGGATACAATGAGCAGTTCTTC.